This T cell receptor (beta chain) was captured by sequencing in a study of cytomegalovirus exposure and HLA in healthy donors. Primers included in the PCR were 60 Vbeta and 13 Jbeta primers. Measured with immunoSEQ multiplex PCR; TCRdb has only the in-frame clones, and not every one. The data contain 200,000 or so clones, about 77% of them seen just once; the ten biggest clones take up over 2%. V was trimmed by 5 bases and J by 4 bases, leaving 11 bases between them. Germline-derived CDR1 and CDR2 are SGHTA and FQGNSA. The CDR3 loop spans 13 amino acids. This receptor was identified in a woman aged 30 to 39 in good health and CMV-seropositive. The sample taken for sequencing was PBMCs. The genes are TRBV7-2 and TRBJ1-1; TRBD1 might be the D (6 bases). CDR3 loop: CASSVQGGTEAFF. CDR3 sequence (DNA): TGTGCCAGCAGCGTACAGGGTGGCACTGAAGCTTTCTTT.